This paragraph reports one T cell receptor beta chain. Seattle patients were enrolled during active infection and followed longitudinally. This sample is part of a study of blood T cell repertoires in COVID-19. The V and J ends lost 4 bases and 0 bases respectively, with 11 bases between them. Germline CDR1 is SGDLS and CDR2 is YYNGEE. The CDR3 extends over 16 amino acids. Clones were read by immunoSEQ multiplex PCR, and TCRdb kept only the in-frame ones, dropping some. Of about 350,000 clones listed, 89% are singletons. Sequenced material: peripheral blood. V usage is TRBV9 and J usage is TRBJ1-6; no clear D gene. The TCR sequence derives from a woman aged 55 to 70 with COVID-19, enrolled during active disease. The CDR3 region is CASSPSGSSYNSPLHF. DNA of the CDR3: TGTGCCAGCAGCCCCTCGGGGAGCTCCTATAATTCACCCCTCCACTTT.